This T cell receptor beta chain was sequenced for a study of CD8+ T cells in alopecia areata. Findings and caveats of the study: Patients shared TCRs less clearly than mice did, possibly owing to HLA.

RNA was extracted and reverse transcribed into cDNA as the sequencing template. The data were produced by immunoSEQ multiplex PCR, yet TCRdb's version contains in-frame clones alone and is incomplete. The sample has 150,000 or so clones, over 45% seen once. This clone was counted only a few times. Its antigen remains unknown. Punch biopsies of lesional scalp, plus peripheral blood, were taken from alopecia areata patients. It was from PBMCs that CD4+ and CD8+ T cells were sorted. V gave up 6 bases and J gave up 8 bases, with 8 bases separating them. Looked up from germline, CDR1 is MDHEN and CDR2 is SYDVKM. This CDR3 contains 11 residues.

The clonotype was recovered from a human donor with alopecia areata. Material for sequencing was CD4+ T cells sorted from blood. The chain carries TRBV28 and TRBJ2-1; D is unresolved. CDR3 in amino acids: CASSALDEQFF. The CDR3 region has the DNA TGTGCCAGCAGCGCATTGGATGAGCAGTTCTTC.